A single sample gave rise to the 16 T cell receptor beta chains below, sequenced in a study of CD8 T cells in Susac syndrome. A quantity of about 0.5 to 1 ug RNA underwent reverse transcription using random hexamers. TCRdb independently ran MiXCR on the immunoSEQ multiplex PCR reads; one entry per CDR3 protein. Counted here are under 550,000 distinct CDR3 sequences, approximately 85% occurring once; the ten biggest clones make up under 0.15%. Specimen: CD8+ T cells from PBMCs. The receptors here all came from a human donor with multiple sclerosis.

CDR3 DNA sequence: TGCGCCAGCAGCCCCGGGACAACCACAGATACGCAGTATTTT. This encodes CASSPGTTTDTQYF. The chain recombines TRBV4-1 with TRBJ2-3, with D possibly matching TRBD1 (6 bases). The V end lost 4 bases, the J end lost 2 bases, and 10 bases lay between the germline ends. CDR3 length: 14 amino acids. Germline V gene sequence: CDR1 MGHRA, CDR2 YSYEKL.

This chain joins TRBV5-4 and TRBJ2-7; D remains unclear. Germline lookup yields CDR1 SGHNT and CDR2 YYREEE (reference sequence). The CDR3 extends over 14 amino acids. Trimming left V 5 bases short and J 4 bases short, with 16 bases between. The CDR3 DNA reads as TGTGCCAGCAGGTTTCCCCTGGACGGGTACGAGCAGTACTTC. This translates into CASRFPLDGYEQYF.

This clonotype was observed once. J is TRBJ2-3 and V is TRBV7-2; D may correspond to TRBD1 or TRBD2 (5 bases each). Between the trimmed V and J ends, which lost 7 bases and 6 bases, there was a span of 14 bases. Germline V gene lookup returns CDR1 SGHTA and CDR2 FQGNSA. The CDR3 contains 13 residues. CDR3 residues: CASTHGATDTQYF. The CDR3 nucleotides are TGTGCCAGCACCCACGGGGCTACGGATACGCAGTATTTT.

Here the CDR3 reads CASSFIENEQYF. The CDR3 coding sequence is TGTGCCAGCAGCTTCATCGAGAACGAGCAGTACTTC. This rearrangement joins TRBV7-9 to TRBJ2-7; D remains ambiguous. Trimming removed 3 bases from V and 5 bases from J, with 8 bases in between. This CDR3 contains 12 residues. Germline CDR1 SEHNR, CDR2 FQNEAQ (reference sequence).

V gene TRBV29-1 combines with J gene TRBJ2-5; the D gene is possibly TRBD2 (5 bases). Germline V gene lookup returns CDR1 SQVTM and CDR2 ANQGSEA. V lost 3 bases and J lost 0, with 8 bases in between. CDR3 size: 13 residues. The CDR3 nucleotides are TGCAGCGTTGACCCGGGGAACCAAGAGACCCAGTACTTC. Encoded protein: CSVDPGNQETQYF.

This clonotype was recorded only once. The V and J genes are TRBV4-1 and TRBJ1-1, with D unclear. This CDR3 is built from 15 residues. The ends were cut back, 0 bases at V and 5 bases at J, with 13 bases in the middle. The germline gives CDR1 MGHRA, CDR2 YSYEKL. The CDR3 sequence is CASSQDNALGTEAFF. The CDR3 bases are TGCGCCAGCAGCCAAGACAACGCATTAGGTACTGAAGCTTTCTTT.

This chain uses TRBV15 with TRBJ2-3, with 8 positions matching TRBD1. With 3 bases clipped from V and 0 bases from J, the junction kept 11 bases outside the gene matches. Germline V gives CDR1 LNHNV, CDR2 YYDKDF (reference sequence). The CDR3 has 18 amino acids. CDR3 coding DNA: TGTGCCACCAGCAGGAGGGACAGGCATGAGTCTAGCACAGATACGCAGTATTTT. Encoded protein: CATSRRDRHESSTDTQYF.

This chain links TRBV29-1 with TRBJ2-7; 10 bases are a match to TRBD2. V dropped 0 bases and J dropped 1; count of bases not matched to a gene: 9. Per germline, CDR1 SQVTM and CDR2 ANQGSEA. The CDR3 runs to 17 residues. The CDR3 sequence is CSVEDPSTSGESYEQYF. For the CDR3, the DNA is TGCAGCGTTGAAGATCCCTCTACTAGCGGGGAATCCTACGAGCAGTACTTC.

This chain connects TRBV6-1 to TRBJ2-2; D possibly matches TRBD1 or TRBD2 (6 bases each). The germline gives CDR1 MNHNS, CDR2 SASEGT. The CDR3 extends over 20 amino acids. V lost 5 bases and J 2 bases, leaving 27 bases between the germline ends. The CDR3 here is CASSTPGAVPMDYNTGELFF. CDR3 sequence (DNA): TGTGCCAGCAGTACCCCGGGGGCAGTGCCCATGGATTATAACACCGGGGAGCTGTTTTTT.

This chain links TRBV10-1 with TRBJ2-1, with 11 nucleotides matching TRBD1. The V gene's germline CDR1 is WNHNN and CDR2 SYGVQD (reference sequence). The CDR3 runs 16 residues. With V trimmed by 4 bases and J by 0 bases, 2 bases remained unmatched. CDR3 DNA sequence: TGCGCCAGCAGTGCGGACAGGGGGCTCTCCTACAATGAGCAGTTCTTC. It encodes CASSADRGLSYNEQFF.

CDR3 amino acids: CASRPQGDGTEAFF. CDR3 in DNA: TGCGCCAGCAGGCCCCAGGGGGACGGCACTGAAGCTTTCTTT. V is TRBV5-1 and J is TRBJ1-1; 7 bases fit TRBD1. Germline lookup yields CDR1 SGHRS and CDR2 YFSETQ. The CDR3 covers 14 residues. V lost 5 bases to trimming and J lost 4 bases; unmatched junction nucleotides: 8.

The chain uses TRBV28 and TRBJ2-7, with D uncertain. Germline V lookup: CDR1 MDHEN, CDR2 SYDVKM. V was pared by 8 bases and J by 4 bases, with 18 bases between. This CDR3 spans 14 amino acids. The CDR3: CASGFDGNIYEQYF. The DNA for the CDR3 is TGTGCCAGCGGGTTCGATGGGAATATTTACGAGCAGTACTTC.

This clonotype has only a few counts. The chain uses TRBV10-2 and TRBJ2-7; 7 positions agree with TRBD2. The germline CDR1 and CDR2 sequences are WSHSY and SAAADI. The CDR3 is made up of 11 amino acids. The CDR3 spells CSAGDSYEQYF. CDR3 coding DNA: TGCTCCGCGGGGGATTCCTACGAGCAGTACTTC.

This clonotype appeared once. The rearrangement links TRBV19 to TRBJ1-5; D ambiguous. Trimming stripped 0 bases from V and 2 bases from J, with 11 bases between. CDR1 and CDR2 (germline): LNHDA, SQIVND (reference sequence). The CDR3 spans 16 residues. The CDR3 nucleotides read TGTGCCAGTAGTATAGATCTGTCGGTCGGCAATCAGCCCCAGCATTTT. Amino acid sequence: CASSIDLSVGNQPQHF.

V and J are TRBV12-3 or TRBV12-4 and TRBJ2-3, with 7 bases aligning to TRBD1. The CDR3 extends over 14 amino acids. The trim removed 3 bases at V and 6 bases at J, leaving 6 bases unmatched. CDR3 amino acids: CASSLTGPWDTQYF. In nucleotides, the CDR3 is TGTGCCAGCAGTTTGACAGGGCCTTGGGATACGCAGTATTTT.

This sequence joins TRBV5-1 and TRBJ2-3; 11 bases fit TRBD2. The V and J ends lost 3 bases and 4 bases, in that order; junction bases with no gene match: 4. The length of the CDR3 is 15 residues. The germline CDR1 and CDR2 sequences are SGHRS and YFSETQ. CDR3 protein: CASSSEGLAADTQYF. CDR3 bases: TGCGCCAGCAGCTCCGAGGGACTAGCGGCAGATACGCAGTATTTT.